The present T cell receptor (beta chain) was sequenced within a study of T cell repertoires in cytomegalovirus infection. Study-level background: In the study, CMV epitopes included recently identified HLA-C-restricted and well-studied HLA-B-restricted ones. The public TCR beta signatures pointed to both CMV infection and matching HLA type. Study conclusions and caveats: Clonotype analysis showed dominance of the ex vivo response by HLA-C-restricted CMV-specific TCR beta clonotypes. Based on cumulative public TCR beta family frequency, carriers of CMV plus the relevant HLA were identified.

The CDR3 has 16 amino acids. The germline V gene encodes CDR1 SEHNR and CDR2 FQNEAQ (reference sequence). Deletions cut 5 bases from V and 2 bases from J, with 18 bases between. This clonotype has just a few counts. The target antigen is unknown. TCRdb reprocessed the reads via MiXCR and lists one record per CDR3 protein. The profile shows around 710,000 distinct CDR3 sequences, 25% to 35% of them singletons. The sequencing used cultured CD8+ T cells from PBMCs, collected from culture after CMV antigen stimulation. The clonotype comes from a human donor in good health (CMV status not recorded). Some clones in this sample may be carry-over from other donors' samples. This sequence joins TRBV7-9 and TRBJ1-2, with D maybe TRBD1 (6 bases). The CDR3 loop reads CASSDPGQPGNYGYTF. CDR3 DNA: TGTGCCAGCAGCGATCCCGGACAGCCGGGAAACTATGGCTACACCTTC.